The clone carrying this TCR beta chain was detected ten times or more. The source of the sample is a study of T cells in Graves' hyperthyroidism and ophthalmopathy. Germline CDR1 reads MNHNS; CDR2 reads SASEGT. The CDR3 has 14 amino acids. The V and J ends lost 3 bases and 3 bases, in that order; junction bases with no gene match: 2. Amplification of TCR beta CDR3 regions was performed using RNA transcripts as template. When the TCR CDR3 underwent first-round RT-PCR, the HTBI primer set was used. TCRdb independently ran MiXCR on the multiplex PCR reads; one entry per CDR3 protein. The repertoire consists of around 370,000 distinct CDR3 sequences, with roughly 20% occurring once and the leading ten covering about 38%.

The TCR was taken from a man between 18 and 35 years old with Graves' ophthalmopathy. The sample comprised blood. V is TRBV6-1 and J is TRBJ2-1, with 7 bases that match TRBD1. The CDR3 DNA reads TGTGCCAGCAGTGAGGCAGGGGGCTACAATGAGCAGTTCTTC. Its protein product is CASSEAGGYNEQFF.